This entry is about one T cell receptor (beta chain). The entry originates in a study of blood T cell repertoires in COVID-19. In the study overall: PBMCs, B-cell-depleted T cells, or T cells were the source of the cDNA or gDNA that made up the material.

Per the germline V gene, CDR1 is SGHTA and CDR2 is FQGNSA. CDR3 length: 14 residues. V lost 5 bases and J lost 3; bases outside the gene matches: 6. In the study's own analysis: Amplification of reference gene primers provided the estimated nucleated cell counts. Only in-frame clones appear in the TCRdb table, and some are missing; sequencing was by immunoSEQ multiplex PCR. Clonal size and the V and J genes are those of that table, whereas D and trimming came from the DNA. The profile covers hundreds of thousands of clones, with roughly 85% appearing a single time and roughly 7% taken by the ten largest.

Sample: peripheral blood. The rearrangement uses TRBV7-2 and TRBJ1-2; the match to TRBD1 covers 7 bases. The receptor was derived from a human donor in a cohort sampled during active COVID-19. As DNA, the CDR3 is TGTGCCAGCAGCAGGCCGGGACAGCACTATGGCTACACCTTC. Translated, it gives CASSRPGQHYGYTF.